Presented here are 9 T cell receptor beta chains from one specimen sequenced in a study of molecular identifiers for immune sequencing clone quantification. Via MiXCR, TCRdb re-called the PCR reads, giving one row per CDR3 protein. The sample shows 300,000 to 350,000 distinct CDR3 sequences, about a fifth of them seen only once. The sequenced sample was naive CD8+ T cells from blood, with Jurkat cell RNA spiked in. Noted subset: FACS-sorted CD8+CD4-CCR7+CD45RA+ naive T cells. The receptors come from a human donor in good health. Some libraries in this study had Jurkat cell RNA spiked in.

This clonotype appeared many times. V and J are TRBV28 and TRBJ2-5; the match to TRBD1 covers 8 bases. Germline V gives CDR1 MDHEN, CDR2 SYDVKM. This CDR3 is built from 14 residues. V lost 4 bases and J lost 6; bases outside the gene matches: 7. Here the CDR3 reads CASSSWTGMKTQYF. CDR3 sequence (DNA): TGTGCCAGCAGTTCCTGGACAGGGATGAAGACCCAGTACTTC.

The chain is built from TRBV5-1 and TRBJ2-7; tentatively, D is TRBD1 (6 bases). Trimming took off 0 bases at V and 2 bases at J, with 18 bases between the two ends. The CDR3 runs 17 residues. Per the germline V gene, CDR1 is SGHRS and CDR2 is YFSETQ. The chain's CDR3 is CASSLAPGQGPTYEQYF. The CDR3, as DNA: TGCGCCAGCAGCTTGGCCCCTGGGCAGGGGCCCACCTACGAGCAGTACTTC.

This clonotype was observed at least ten times. The chain carries TRBV7-6 and TRBJ2-7; a possible D gene is TRBD2 (5 bases). V lost 5 bases, J lost 0 bases, and 11 bases lay in between. The germline V gene encodes CDR1 SGHVS and CDR2 FNYEAQ. This CDR3 is 14 amino acids long. DNA for the CDR3: TGTGCCAGCAGCCCGGAGGTCGGCTCCTACGAGCAGTACTTC. Amino acid sequence: CASSPEVGSYEQYF.

The rearrangement uses TRBV6-2 or TRBV6-3 and TRBJ2-5; 7 bases are shared with TRBD2. CDR1 and CDR2 from the germline V gene are MNHEY and SVGEGT. Trimming removed 6 bases from V and 4 bases from J; junction bases left unmatched: 8. The CDR3 loop spans 14 amino acids. Written as DNA, the CDR3 is TGTGCCAGCAGACTCCTGACGGGAGGAGAGACCCAGTACTTC. Translating gives CASRLLTGGETQYF.

In its sample, this clonotype was seen many times. The rearrangement joins TRBV19 to TRBJ2-7; D is unresolved. Germline CDR1 LNHDA, CDR2 SQIVND (reference sequence). Trimming pared 4 bases from V and 7 bases from J, leaving 14 bases between. CDR3 size: 13 residues. Written as DNA, the CDR3 is TGTGCCAGTAGTACTGCAGGATTTGGGGAGCAGTACTTC. The encoded protein is CASSTAGFGEQYF.

There are many counts of this clonotype. V gene TRBV12-3 or TRBV12-4 combines with J gene TRBJ2-3; no definite D call. The CDR3 covers 16 residues. V was clipped by 5 bases and J by 6 bases, with 21 bases between them. The CDR3 is CASSPTGDSLVDTQYF. The CDR3 DNA reads as TGTGCCAGCAGTCCCACCGGAGATTCCCTCGTGGATACGCAGTATTTT.

The table lists this clonotype with many counts. This chain joins TRBV4-1 and TRBJ1-5; D is unclear. The CDR3 spans 13 residues. V was cut by 0 bases and J by 0 bases, with 0 bases left in between. CDR1 is MGHRA and CDR2 is YSYEKL in the germline V gene. CDR3 sequence reads: CASSQDSNQPQHF. Written as DNA, the CDR3 is TGCGCCAGCAGCCAAGATAGCAATCAGCCCCAGCATTTT.

This clonotype has a handful of counts. This chain connects TRBV5-1 to TRBJ2-2; tentative D call: TRBD2 (5 bases). This CDR3 region has 17 residues. V lost 2 bases to trimming and J lost 3 bases, with 17 bases between them. The germline V gene encodes CDR1 SGHRS and CDR2 YFSETQ. This CDR3 reads CASSFPRWETYTGELFF. CDR3 DNA sequence: TGCGCCAGCAGCTTCCCCCGCTGGGAGACGTACACCGGGGAGCTGTTTTTT.

This clonotype was picked up a small number of times. The rearrangement uses TRBV4-1 and TRBJ2-3, with D possibly matching TRBD2 (5 bases). Germline V gives CDR1 MGHRA, CDR2 YSYEKL. V was trimmed by 2 bases and J by 7 bases, leaving 10 bases between them. The CDR3 contains 13 residues. The CDR3 protein is CASSQYGENTQYF. In DNA form, the CDR3 reads TGCGCCAGCAGCCAATACGGGGAAAATACGCAGTATTTT.